What follows are 30 T cell receptor beta chains derived from one specimen sequenced in a study of cytomegalovirus exposure and HLA in healthy donors. Amplification used 60 Vbeta primers and 13 Jbeta primers. The table came from immunoSEQ multiplex PCR; TCRdb's copy has only in-frame clones and leaves some out. The sample lists about 140,000 clones, around three quarters occurring once. Sequencing was done on a sample of PBMCs. Every receptor here comes from a woman under 30 in good health and CMV-seropositive.

The chain is built from TRBV2 and TRBJ1-6; tentative D call: TRBD1 (5 bases). Trimming left V 8 bases short and J 10 bases short, with 15 bases between. The germline CDR1 and CDR2 sequences are SNHLY and FYNNEI. CDR3 length: 13 amino acids. The CDR3 region is CASGQGIFSPLHF. In DNA, the CDR3 is TGTGCCAGCGGGCAGGGAATTTTCTCACCCCTCCACTTT.

V usage is TRBV6-1 and J usage is TRBJ1-2, with 9 bases matching TRBD1. The CDR3 sequence is 14 residues long. CDR1 is MNHNS, CDR2 SASEGT, per germline. With 6 bases clipped from V and 2 bases from J, the junction kept 4 bases outside the gene matches. CDR3 protein: CASRVQGANYGYTF. Written as DNA, the CDR3 is TGTGCCAGCAGAGTACAGGGGGCGAACTATGGCTACACCTTC.

This clone has only a few counts. This rearrangement joins TRBV15 to TRBJ2-7; D unclear. Deletions cut 5 bases from V and 1 base from J, with 12 bases between. This CDR3 region has 14 residues. The germline V gene encodes CDR1 LNHNV and CDR2 YYDKDF (reference sequence). In nucleotides, the CDR3 is TGTGCCACCAGCCCCCGCGGATTTTCCTACGAGCAGTACTTC. Residues: CATSPRGFSYEQYF.

The chain links TRBV4-3 to TRBJ2-6, with TRBD1 as a possible D gene (5 bases). The CDR3 is 16 residues long. Germline loops: CDR1 LGHNA, CDR2 YSLEER. V lost 1 base and J 2 bases, leaving 9 bases between the germline ends. The CDR3 bases are TGCGCCAGCAGCCAAGGGTTAGGGGCTGGGGCCAACGTCCTGACTTTC. This codes for CASSQGLGAGANVLTF.

CDR3: CASSSWSRTGASYNSPLHF. The DNA of the CDR3 is TGCGCCAGCAGCTCGTGGTCCCGGACAGGAGCGTCCTATAATTCACCCCTCCACTTT. This chain links TRBV5-1 with TRBJ1-6, with TRBD1 identical over 7 bases. The V gene end was trimmed by 3 bases and the J gene end by 1 base; junction bases not matched to a gene: 13. The CDR3 has 19 residues. Germline V gives CDR1 SGHRS, CDR2 YFSETQ. Variable domain in full (rest from reference TRBV5-1 and TRBJ1-6): KAGVTQTPRYLIKTRGQQVTLSCSPISGHRSVSWYQQTPGQGLQFLFEYFSETQRNKGNFPGRFSGRQFSNSRSEMNVSTLELGDSALYLCASSSWSRTGASYNSPLHFGNGTRLTVT.

The rearrangement uses TRBV5-1 and TRBJ1-6; 10 bases are shared with TRBD1. CDR3 size: 14 residues. Trimming took 2 bases from V and 9 from J; bases not matched to a gene: 2. Germline loops: CDR1 SGHRS, CDR2 YFSETQ. The CDR3 sequence is CASSLGQGVSPLHF. Here the CDR3 DNA reads TGCGCCAGCAGCTTAGGACAGGGGGTTTCACCCCTCCACTTT.

The chain is built from TRBV28 and TRBJ1-2; 7 bases are shared with TRBD1. With 8 bases clipped from V and 6 bases from J, the junction kept 6 bases outside the gene matches. Per germline, CDR1 MDHEN and CDR2 SYDVKM. CDR3 length: 12 amino acids. For the CDR3, the DNA is TGTGCCAGCCTGACAGGGTATAATGGCTACACCTTC. This translates into CASLTGYNGYTF.

The chain recombines TRBV15 with TRBJ2-5, with 7 bases fitting TRBD2. The J segment lost 2 bases and the V segment lost 5 bases, leaving 14 bases of the junction unmatched. This CDR3 is 17 amino acids long. Germline V gene lookup returns CDR1 LNHNV and CDR2 YYDKDF (reference sequence). The CDR3 coding sequence is TGTGCCACCAGCCCTGCTGGGAGGGGCGGTCAGCAAGAGACCCAGTACTTC. It translates to CATSPAGRGGQQETQYF.

This clone was picked up one time. V is TRBV2 and J is TRBJ2-1; 8 positions agree with TRBD2. Per germline, CDR1 SNHLY and CDR2 FYNNEI. The CDR3 runs to 17 residues. V shed 3 bases, J shed 7 bases, and the junction held 14 bases outside the gene matches. In DNA, the CDR3 is TGTGCCAGCAGTGAGAGTGTGGCGGGGGGTAGTCGGAATGAGCAGTTCTTC. Encoded protein: CASSESVAGGSRNEQFF.

J is TRBJ2-1 and V is TRBV4-1; maybe TRBD2 (5 bases). The CDR3 runs to 17 residues. Germline CDR1 reads MGHRA; CDR2 reads YSYEKL. Trimming left V 1 base short and J 6 bases short, with 19 bases between. CDR3 sequence reads: CASSQVDLGFTGNEQFF. Written as DNA, the CDR3 is TGCGCCAGCAGCCAAGTGGACTTAGGGTTTACGGGCAATGAGCAGTTCTTC.

The V call is TRBV6-1, the J call TRBJ2-5; TRBD2 aligns across 11 bases. The germline V gene has CDR1 MNHNS and CDR2 SASEGT. The CDR3 runs 16 residues. The trim removed 2 bases at V and 5 bases at J, leaving 7 bases unmatched. The CDR3 reads CASSETLAGGRETQYF. CDR3 DNA: TGTGCCAGCAGTGAAACGCTAGCGGGGGGAAGGGAGACCCAGTACTTC.

V gene TRBV10-3 combines with J gene TRBJ1-2, with D tentatively TRBD1 (6 bases). In germline, CDR1 is ENHRY, CDR2 SYGVKD. V lost 5 bases, J lost 5 bases, and 21 bases lay in between. This CDR3 has 16 amino acids. Written as DNA, the CDR3 is TGTGCCATCAGTTCCTCAGGGAGGGGGAAAGGATATGGCTACACCTTC. It yields the protein CAISSSGRGKGYGYTF.

V gene TRBV4-1 combines with J gene TRBJ2-1; tentative D call: TRBD1 (6 bases). The V end lost 1 base, the J end lost 5 bases, and 9 bases lay between the germline ends. The CDR3 totals 14 residues. CDR1 and CDR2 from the germline V gene are MGHRA and YSYEKL. The CDR3, as DNA: TGCGCCAGCAGCCAAGCGGACAGAGACAATGAGCAGTTCTTC. As protein: CASSQADRDNEQFF.

The chain is built from TRBV6-5 and TRBJ2-5, with TRBD1 identical over 9 bases. The germline V gene has CDR1 MNHEY and CDR2 SVGAGI. This CDR3 has 14 amino acids. V lost 5 bases, J lost 5 bases, and 6 bases stayed unmatched. Here the CDR3 reads CASSQGQGVETQYF. DNA for the CDR3: TGTGCCAGCAGTCAGGGACAGGGAGTTGAGACCCAGTACTTC.

The chain has TRBV7-9 and TRBJ1-1; D is uncertain. Germline-derived CDR1 and CDR2 are SEHNR and FQNEAQ (reference sequence). Trimming stripped 6 bases from V and 2 bases from J, with 10 bases between. The CDR3 sequence is 13 residues long. The CDR3: CASRPKPNTEAFF. The CDR3 DNA reads TGTGCCAGCAGACCTAAACCTAACACTGAAGCTTTCTTT.

For this clone: An end of the junction differs from the germline gene, which may be a read error. The rearrangement links TRBV15 to TRBJ2-7; a weak D match, TRBD1 (6 bases). The CDR3 consists of 15 residues. CDR1 and CDR2 from the germline V gene are LNHNV and YYDKDF (reference sequence). The CDR3 reads CATSRPTDRPYEQYF. CDR3 nucleotides: TGTGCCACTAGCAGACCAACGGACAGACCCTACGAGCAGTACTTC.

The chain is built from TRBV7-2 and TRBJ2-1, with 15 bases that match TRBD2. The germline V gene has CDR1 SGHTA and CDR2 FQGNSA. The CDR3 spans 15 residues. The ends lost 8 bases at V and 9 bases at J; junction bases unmatched: 8. The CDR3 bases are TGTGCCAGCGGGTCCGGACTAGCGGGGGGGCGTGAGCAGTTCTTC. Translation gives CASGSGLAGGREQFF. Variable domain in full (rest from reference TRBV7-2 and TRBJ2-1): GAGVSQSPSNKVTEKGKDVELRCDPISGHTALYWYRQSLGQGLEFLIYFQGNSAPDKSGLPSDRFSAERTGGSVSTLTIQRTQQEDSAVYLCASGSGLAGGREQFFGPGTRLTVL.

The V and J genes are TRBV9 and TRBJ1-2; TRBD1 might be the D (6 bases). Looked up from germline, CDR1 is SGDLS and CDR2 is YYNGEE. The CDR3 spans 15 residues. The ends were cut back, 0 bases at V and 5 bases at J, with 14 bases in the middle. The CDR3 is CASSVVPTGWYGYTF. DNA of the CDR3: TGTGCCAGCAGCGTAGTCCCCACAGGGTGGTATGGCTACACCTTC.

This chain links TRBV2 with TRBJ2-7; 7 positions agree with TRBD1. The CDR3 runs to 12 residues. Germline V gene data show CDR1 as SNHLY and CDR2 as FYNNEI. V lost 3 bases to trimming and J lost 6 bases; unmatched junction nucleotides: 2. CDR3 loop: CASSERGLEQYF. As DNA, the CDR3 is TGTGCCAGCAGTGAGAGGGGGCTCGAGCAGTACTTC.

This clone was counted a few times. The chain employs TRBV6-5 and TRBJ2-3, with 14 positions matching TRBD2. This CDR3 is built from 15 residues. V lost 5 bases and J lost 4; bases outside the gene matches: 2. CDR1 and CDR2 (germline): MNHEY, SVGAGI. The CDR3 is CASSPTSGGADTQYF. The CDR3 region has the DNA TGTGCCAGCAGTCCGACTAGCGGGGGGGCAGATACGCAGTATTTT.

The chain uses TRBV2 and TRBJ2-1; D gene unclear. The V gene's germline CDR1 is SNHLY and CDR2 FYNNEI. The CDR3 length is 14 residues. Trimming cost V 8 bases and J 7 bases, with 18 bases left between them. The DNA of the CDR3 is TGTGCCAGCCTTCAGGTGGGTCGACGGAATGAGCAGTTCTTC. Amino acid sequence: CASLQVGRRNEQFF. Drawing the rest from reference TRBV2 and TRBJ2-1, the complete variable domain is EPEVTQTPSHQVTQMGQEVILRCVPISNHLYFYWYRQILGQKVEFLVSFYNNEISEKSEIFDDQFSVERPDGSNFTLKIRSTKLEDSAMYFCASLQVGRRNEQFFGPGTRLTVL.

As concerns this clone: At one end the junction does not follow the germline gene, possibly because of a read error. This chain links TRBV6-6 with TRBJ2-2; 8 bases line up with TRBD2. CDR3 length: 16 residues. CDR1 and CDR2 (germline): MNHNY, SVGAGI (reference sequence). The CDR3 loop is CASSDSGGARTGELFF. The CDR3 DNA reads as TGTGCCAGCAGTGACTCCGGGGGGGCGAGGACCGGGGAGCTGTTTTTT.

V usage is TRBV29-1 and J usage is TRBJ1-4; TRBD1 matches 7 bases. Germline lookup yields CDR1 SQVTM and CDR2 ANQGSEA. CDR3 size: 15 residues. V dropped 8 bases and J dropped 0; count of bases not matched to a gene: 9. CDR3 nucleotides: TGCAGCACTAGGGACAGCTACGCAACTAATGAAAAACTGTTTTTT. As protein: CSTRDSYATNEKLFF.

The chain is built from TRBV7-2 and TRBJ2-5; 9 bases are a match to TRBD2. The J call may not be correct, given that the DNA end is closer to TRBJ2-7. Germline CDR1 reads SGHTA; CDR2 reads FQGNSA. The CDR3 is made up of 15 amino acids. The CDR3 spells CASSPQVAGGYEQYF. The CDR3 DNA reads as TGTGCCAGCAGCCCCCAAGTTGCGGGGGGGTACGAGCAGTACTTC.

V is TRBV11-1 and J is TRBJ1-2, with 7 positions matching TRBD1. Trimming removed 5 bases from V and 6 bases from J; junction bases left unmatched: 6. This CDR3 is 13 amino acids long. Germline V lookup: CDR1 SGHAT, CDR2 FQDESV (reference sequence). The CDR3 nucleotides are TGTGCCAGCAGCCGTAGACAGGGTGATGGCTACACCTTC. The encoded protein is CASSRRQGDGYTF.

The CDR3 loop is CASSGEFRQPQHF. CDR3 in DNA: TGTGCCAGCAGTGGCGAGTTTCGGCAGCCCCAGCATTTT. V and J are TRBV6-1 and TRBJ1-5, with D uncertain. Trimming shortened V by 4 bases and J by 7 bases, and 11 bases separated the two germline ends. The germline V gene encodes CDR1 MNHNS and CDR2 SASEGT. The CDR3 covers 13 residues.

The gene calls are TRBV4-2 and TRBJ1-2, with 8 nucleotides matching TRBD1. Germline CDR1 reads LGHNA; CDR2 reads YNFKEQ. J was trimmed by 4 bases and V by 0 bases; bases with no gene match: 7. CDR3 length: 16 amino acids. As DNA, the CDR3 is TGTGCCAGCAGCCAAGATCTTCAGGGGGCCGGCTATGGCTACACCTTC. It encodes CASSQDLQGAGYGYTF.

This clone has a handful of counts. The rearrangement links TRBV9 to TRBJ2-3; 8 bases fit TRBD2. Germline V gene sequence: CDR1 SGDLS, CDR2 YYNGEE. V lost 0 bases to trimming and J lost 2 bases; unmatched junction nucleotides: 5. This CDR3 region has 16 residues. The chain's CDR3 is CASSVVAGKNTDTQYF. The DNA of the CDR3 is TGTGCCAGCAGCGTAGTAGCGGGGAAGAACACAGATACGCAGTATTTT.

This chain links TRBV9 with TRBJ2-5; perhaps TRBD2 as D (6 bases). CDR1 SGDLS and CDR2 YYNGEE come from the germline V gene. V lost 0 bases and J 4 bases, leaving 10 bases between the germline ends. The CDR3 length is 14 residues. CDR3 sequence (DNA): TGTGCCAGCAGCGTAGCTATTAGCGGAGAGACCCAGTACTTC. Translating it yields CASSVAISGETQYF.

The gene calls are TRBV9 and TRBJ1-4; D remains ambiguous. V lost 6 bases, J lost 6 bases, and 12 bases lay in between. The length of the CDR3 is 13 residues. Looked up from germline, CDR1 is SGDLS and CDR2 is YYNGEE. CDR3 nucleotide sequence: TGTGCCAGCACGATCCCGGTCCATGAAAAACTGTTTTTT. Protein product: CASTIPVHEKLFF. The whole variable domain, remainder taken from reference TRBV9 and TRBJ1-4, is DSGVTQTPKHLITATGQRVTLRCSPRSGDLSVYWYQQSLDQGLQFLIQYYNGEERAKGNILERFSAQQFPDLHSELNLSSLELGDSALYFCASTIPVHEKLFFGSGTQLSVL.